The TCR beta chain described here comes from a study of T-cell memory formation after mild COVID-19. Overall study: Largely, the TCR clusters proved donor specific.

Concerning this clonotype: Its target is unknown.

Researchers used 5'RACE with constant-segment primers to make TCR alpha and TCR beta cDNA libraries that carry sample barcodes and UMIs. TCRdb reprocessed the 5' RACE reads via MiXCR and lists one record per CDR3 protein. The sample lists a few hundred thousand distinct CDR3 sequences; roughly 17% were seen once. CDR3 length equals 12 residues. Germline V gives CDR1 LNHDA, CDR2 SQIVND (reference sequence). V lost 6 bases and J lost 7, with 12 bases in between. Findings and caveats of the study: Contracting CD4+ clones lay largely in CM and EM, with CD8+ ones residing in EMRA.

This TCR derives from a man aged 18 to 30 who had mild COVID-19 (a few samples of this study predate the infection). Cell type and time point are not known. Sequencing was carried out using PBMCs or a T cell subset sorted from them (not recorded which). The rearrangement joins TRBV19 to TRBJ1-2; D gene uncertain. The CDR3 nucleotides read TGTGCCAGTAGCAAGAGGGCCGGTGGCTACACCTTC. It translates to CASSKRAGGYTF.